A single sample gave rise to the 21 T cell receptor beta chains below, sequenced in a study of technical replicates of blood from several donors (TCRdb year 2017). The library was built by means of the immunoSEQ multiplex PCR assay. TCRdb mirrors the immuneACCESS table, restricted to in-frame sequences. Some clones are absent from its copies; in checked studies, under half trace to an unresolved V gene, and the reason for the others is unknown. Across this sample there are around 81,000 clones, with roughly four fifths seen only once. The top ten hold around 4% of the sample. Material for sequencing was PBMCs. Receptors originate from a human donor in good health. Some clones in this sample may be carry-over from other donors' samples.

This sequence joins TRBV9 and TRBJ2-2; D is possibly TRBD2 (6 bases). CDR3 length: 14 residues. From germline, CDR1 is SGDLS and CDR2 YYNGEE. V was trimmed by 2 bases and J by 3 bases, leaving 8 bases between them. Here the CDR3 DNA reads TGTGCCAGCAGCGTGGAGGGACACACCGGGGAGCTGTTTTTT. Translated: CASSVEGHTGELFF.

This rearrangement joins TRBV5-1 to TRBJ1-4; 7 nucleotides line up with TRBD1. V gave up 2 bases and J gave up 7 bases; unmatched junction bases: 5. The germline V gene has CDR1 SGHRS and CDR2 YFSETQ. CDR3 length: 14 residues. As DNA, the CDR3 is TGCGCCAGCAGCTTAAGCCAGGGGGGTGAAAAACTGTTTTTT. Protein sequence: CASSLSQGGEKLFF.

CDR3: CASSESLTEAFF. The DNA of the CDR3 is TGCGCCAGCAGCGAGTCCCTCACTGAAGCTTTCTTT. The genes are TRBV5-1 and TRBJ1-1; D is undetermined. There are 12 residues in the CDR3. Trimming removed 4 bases from V and 4 bases from J, with 8 bases in between. The germline V gene encodes CDR1 SGHRS and CDR2 YFSETQ.

In this sample, this clone turned up once. The chain recombines TRBV7-2 with TRBJ1-6; the D is unclear. Trimming cost V 1 base and J 4 bases, with 5 bases left between them. This CDR3 is built from 14 residues. Germline V gene sequence: CDR1 SGHTA, CDR2 FQGNSA. As DNA, the CDR3 is TGTGCCAGCAGCTTAGACTTTTATAATTCACCCCTCCACTTT. This translates into CASSLDFYNSPLHF.

The chain combines TRBV7-9 with TRBJ2-5, with D perhaps TRBD2 (6 bases). V lost 5 bases to trimming and J lost 2 bases, with 12 bases between them. Looked up from germline, CDR1 is SEHNR and CDR2 is FQNEAQ (reference sequence). This CDR3 region has 14 residues. The DNA of the CDR3 is TGTGCCAGCAGCCAGGGACTGCAACAAGAGACCCAGTACTTC. Protein sequence: CASSQGLQQETQYF.

This clone appeared a single time. This chain connects TRBV5-5 to TRBJ2-3, with a possible D match to TRBD2 (5 bases). V was clipped by 1 base and J by 0 bases, with 12 bases between them. Germline assignment: CDR1 SGHKS and CDR2 YYEKEE (reference sequence). CDR3 length equals 16 residues. The CDR3, as DNA: TGTGCCAGCAGCTTGTTACCGGGAAAAAGCACAGATACGCAGTATTTT. Residues: CASSLLPGKSTDTQYF.

This clone was counted many times. The chain is built from TRBV30 and TRBJ1-1; D remains ambiguous. The CDR3 consists of 13 residues. V was clipped by 5 bases and J by 4 bases, with 14 bases between them. CDR1 and CDR2 from the germline V gene are GTSNPN and SVGIG (reference sequence). In DNA, the CDR3 is TGTGCCTGGGCCGTGGGCACCGGCACTGAAGCTTTCTTT. Residues: CAWAVGTGTEAFF.

CDR3 nucleotides: TGTGCCAGCAGCTTGGCCCCGGCCACAGGAAGAAACACCGGGGAGCTGTTTTTT. This encodes CASSLAPATGRNTGELFF. The J gene is TRBJ2-2, the V gene TRBV5-6, with D perhaps TRBD1 (5 bases). V was shortened by 0 bases and J by 2 bases, with 17 bases between the two germline ends. The germline CDR1 and CDR2 sequences are SGHDT and YYEEEE. The CDR3 consists of 18 residues.

The CDR3 region is CTAKSSGGRGLLEQYF. CDR3 bases: TGTACCGCCAAGAGTTCAGGGGGCCGGGGTCTTCTCGAGCAGTACTTC. V usage is TRBV9 and J usage is TRBJ2-7, with TRBD1 identical over 8 bases. Germline-derived CDR1 and CDR2 are SGDLS and YYNGEE. The CDR3 extends over 16 amino acids.

The gene calls are TRBV14 and TRBJ2-7, with D possibly being TRBD2 (6 bases). Germline assignment: CDR1 SGHDN and CDR2 FVKESK. This CDR3 is built from 12 residues. Trimming left V 4 bases short and J 7 bases short, with 11 bases between. The CDR3 DNA reads as TGTGCCAGCAGCCTACCTGCGGGGGAGCAGTACTTC. Its translation: CASSLPAGEQYF.

V gene TRBV10-3 combines with J gene TRBJ1-1, with 7 bases matching TRBD1. The CDR3 length is 16 residues. Germline CDR1 and CDR2: ENHRY and SYGVKD. The V segment lost 5 bases and the J segment 0 bases; nucleotides outside the gene matches: 9. CDR3 protein: CAISQDRATLNTEAFF. CDR3 bases: TGTGCCATCAGTCAAGACAGGGCAACATTGAACACTGAAGCTTTCTTT.

The chain combines TRBV7-9 with TRBJ1-5, with D perhaps matching TRBD1 (6 bases). The V end lost 4 bases, the J end lost 7 bases, and 14 bases lay between the germline ends. Germline lookup yields CDR1 SEHNR and CDR2 FQNEAQ (reference sequence). The CDR3 has 14 residues. The CDR3 sequence: CASSYTGSGQPQHF. Here the CDR3 DNA reads TGTGCCAGCAGCTATACAGGGTCAGGCCAGCCCCAGCATTTT.

This chain uses TRBV5-5 with TRBJ2-7, with no clear D. The CDR3 spans 12 residues. V was cut by 4 bases and J by 6 bases, with 11 bases left in between. Germline V gene sequence: CDR1 SGHKS, CDR2 YYEKEE (reference sequence). CDR3 in amino acids: CASSVPRGEQYF. Written as DNA, the CDR3 is TGTGCCAGCAGCGTCCCTAGAGGCGAGCAGTACTTC.

The chain recombines TRBV30 with TRBJ2-7; 8 bases align to TRBD2. Trimming removed 1 base from V and 3 bases from J; junction bases left unmatched: 5. The CDR3 consists of 14 residues. The V gene's germline CDR1 is GTSNPN and CDR2 SVGIG (reference sequence). In DNA form, the CDR3 reads TGTGCCTGGAGTGGCGGGGGGTCTTACTACGAGCAGTACTTC. Encoded protein: CAWSGGGSYYEQYF.

The chain links TRBV7-6 to TRBJ1-4; 7 bases map to TRBD1. V lost 1 base to trimming and J lost 5 bases; unmatched junction nucleotides: 4. Germline CDR1 reads SGHVS; CDR2 reads FNYEAQ. CDR3 length: 15 residues. The CDR3 DNA reads as TGTGCCAGCAGCTTAGAAGGGGGCGCAAATGAAAAACTGTTTTTT. Translation: CASSLEGGANEKLFF.

This clone was detected only a few times. The chain recombines TRBV2 with TRBJ2-7; possibly TRBD1 for D (6 bases). V dropped 4 bases and J dropped 4 bases, with 17 bases sitting between them. The V gene's germline CDR1 is SNHLY and CDR2 FYNNEI. CDR3 size: 15 residues. CDR3 nucleotide sequence: TGTGCCAGCAGTGGGACAGCCTTAGCCTATTACGAGCAGTACTTC. This translates into CASSGTALAYYEQYF. The full variable domain, with the rest looked up from reference TRBV2 and TRBJ2-7, is EPEVTQTPSHQVTQMGQEVILRCVPISNHLYFYWYRQILGQKVEFLVSFYNNEISEKSEIFDDQFSVERPDGSNFTLKIRSTKLEDSAMYFCASSGTALAYYEQYFGPGTRLTVT.

CDR3 region: CASSPLAGAVNNEQFF. In nucleotides, the CDR3 is TGCGCCAGCAGCCCACTAGCGGGAGCCGTGAACAATGAGCAGTTCTTC. The chain employs TRBV5-1 and TRBJ2-1; 11 positions agree with TRBD2. Germline V gene lookup returns CDR1 SGHRS and CDR2 YFSETQ. The CDR3 spans 16 residues. Trimming at V came to 4 bases and at J to 5 bases, leaving 8 bases not matched to a gene.

This clone was observed a single time. The V and J genes are TRBV5-4 and TRBJ2-3, with TRBD1 matching 7 bases. Per germline, CDR1 SGHNT and CDR2 YYREEE (reference sequence). The CDR3 extends over 17 amino acids. With V trimmed by 0 bases and J by 4 bases, 11 bases remained unmatched. The CDR3 region has the DNA TGTGCCAGCAGCTTGGTTACAGGGGTTACCCTCCCAGATACGCAGTATTTT. Translated: CASSLVTGVTLPDTQYF.

This clone was seen once. The gene calls are TRBV13 and TRBJ1-1, with TRBD1 as a possible D gene (5 bases). Germline lookup yields CDR1 PRHDT and CDR2 FYEKMQ (reference sequence). The V and J ends lost 2 bases and 5 bases respectively, with 6 bases between them. This CDR3 spans 12 amino acids. CDR3 loop: CASSLKGTEAFF. DNA for the CDR3: TGTGCCAGCAGCTTAAAGGGGACTGAAGCTTTCTTT.

V usage is TRBV7-9 and J usage is TRBJ1-1; TRBD1 agrees at 9 bases. Germline CDR1 is SEHNR and CDR2 is FQNEAQ (reference sequence). V was clipped by 1 base and J by 3 bases; unmatched bases: 3. This CDR3 has 15 residues. The chain's CDR3 is CASSLVGQGYTEAFF. For the CDR3, the DNA is TGTGCCAGCAGCTTAGTGGGACAGGGTTACACTGAAGCTTTCTTT.

The J gene is TRBJ1-1, the V gene TRBV21-1; no check of the table's D call, TRBD1, against the DNA was made. TRBV21-1 is a pseudogene segment. The CDR3 contains 15 residues. In DNA form, the CDR3 reads TGTGCCAGCAGCTCCCGGGACAGGGGCGGCACTGAAGCTTTCTTT. Amino acid sequence: CASSSRDRGGTEAFF.